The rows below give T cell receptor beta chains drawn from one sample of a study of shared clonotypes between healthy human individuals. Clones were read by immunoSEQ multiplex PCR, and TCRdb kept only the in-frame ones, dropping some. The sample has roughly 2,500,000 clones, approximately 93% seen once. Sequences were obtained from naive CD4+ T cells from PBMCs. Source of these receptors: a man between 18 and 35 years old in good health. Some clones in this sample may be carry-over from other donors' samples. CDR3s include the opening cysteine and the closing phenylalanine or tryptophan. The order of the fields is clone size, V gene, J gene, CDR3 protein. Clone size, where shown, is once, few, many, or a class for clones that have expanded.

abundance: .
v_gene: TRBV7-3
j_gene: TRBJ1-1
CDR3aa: CASSLNAGDTEAFF

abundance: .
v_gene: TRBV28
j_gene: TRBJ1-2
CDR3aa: CATQTGLGYGYTF

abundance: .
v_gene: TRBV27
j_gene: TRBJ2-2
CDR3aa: CASSLASGSTGELFF

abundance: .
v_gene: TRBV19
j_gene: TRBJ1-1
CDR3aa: CASRLWTGRTEAFF

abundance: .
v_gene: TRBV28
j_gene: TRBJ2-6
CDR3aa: CASSFPGQGWGANVLTF

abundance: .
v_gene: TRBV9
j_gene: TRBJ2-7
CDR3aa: CASSVDPRARYEQYF

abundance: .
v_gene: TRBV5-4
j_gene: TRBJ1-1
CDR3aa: CASSLTSVVHTEAFF

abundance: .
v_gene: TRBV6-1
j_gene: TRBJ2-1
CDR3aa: CASSGTGGNEQFF

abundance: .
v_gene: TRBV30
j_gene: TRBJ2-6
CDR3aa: CAHGGSSSGANVLTF

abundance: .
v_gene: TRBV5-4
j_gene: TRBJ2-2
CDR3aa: CASSLGGSGRTGGELFF

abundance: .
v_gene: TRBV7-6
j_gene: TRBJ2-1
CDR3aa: CASSLVETSGRKGNEQFF

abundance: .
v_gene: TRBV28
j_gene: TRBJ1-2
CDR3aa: CASSPTVSYGYTF

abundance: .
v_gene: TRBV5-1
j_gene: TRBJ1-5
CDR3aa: CASSWEGGRQPQHF

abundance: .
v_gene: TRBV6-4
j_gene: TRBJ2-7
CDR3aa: CASGGAYEQYF

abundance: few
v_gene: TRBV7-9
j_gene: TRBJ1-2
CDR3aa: CASSLGGDYGYTF

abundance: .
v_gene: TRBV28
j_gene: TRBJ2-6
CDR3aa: CASRQGGANVLTF

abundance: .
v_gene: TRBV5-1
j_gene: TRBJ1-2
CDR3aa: CASSSWGDYGYTF

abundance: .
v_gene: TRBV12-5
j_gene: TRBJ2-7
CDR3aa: CASGYGGPQYF

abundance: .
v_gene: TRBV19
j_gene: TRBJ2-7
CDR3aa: CASSAGTHSYEQYF

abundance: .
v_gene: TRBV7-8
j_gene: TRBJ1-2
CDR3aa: CASSLEADGYGYTF

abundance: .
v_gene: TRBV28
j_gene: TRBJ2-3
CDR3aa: CASSTEASTDTQYF

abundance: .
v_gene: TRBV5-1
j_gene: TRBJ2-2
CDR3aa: CASSFGTGGPGELFF

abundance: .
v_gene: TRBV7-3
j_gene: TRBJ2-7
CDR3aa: CASSATGTGDYEQYF

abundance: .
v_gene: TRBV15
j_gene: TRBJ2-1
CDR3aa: CATSRAGTSVFSGDEQFF

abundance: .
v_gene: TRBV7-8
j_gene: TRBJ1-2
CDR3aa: CASSLGVDYGYTF

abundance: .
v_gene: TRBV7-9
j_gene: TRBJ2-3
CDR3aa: CASSKLAGLSIDTQYF

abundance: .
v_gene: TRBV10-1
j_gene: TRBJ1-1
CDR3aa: CASSEPLDGKKAFF

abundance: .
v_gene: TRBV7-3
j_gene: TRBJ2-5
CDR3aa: CASSLEPQETQYF

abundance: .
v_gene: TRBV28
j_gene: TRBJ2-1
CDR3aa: CASSLSAGGRNEQFF

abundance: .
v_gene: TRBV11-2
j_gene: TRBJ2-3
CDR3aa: CASSSTGTNLETQYF

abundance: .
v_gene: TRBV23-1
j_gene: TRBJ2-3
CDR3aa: CASQDTQYF

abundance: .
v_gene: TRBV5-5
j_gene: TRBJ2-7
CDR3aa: CASSRGSGRAYEQYF

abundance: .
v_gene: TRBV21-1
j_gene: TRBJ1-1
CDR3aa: CASSKVRQQAPDTEAFF

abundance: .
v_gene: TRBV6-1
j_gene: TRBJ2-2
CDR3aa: CASSGQLAENTGELFF

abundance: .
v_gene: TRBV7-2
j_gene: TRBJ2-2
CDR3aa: CASIRTGELFF

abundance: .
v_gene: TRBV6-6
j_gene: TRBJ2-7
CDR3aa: CASSYGTGDNEQYF

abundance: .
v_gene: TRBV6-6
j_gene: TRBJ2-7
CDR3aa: CASRPYAQYEQYF

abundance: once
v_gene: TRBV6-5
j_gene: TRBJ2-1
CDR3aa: CASSSQGLALGEQFF

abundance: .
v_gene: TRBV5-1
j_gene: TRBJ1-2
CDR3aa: CASSLYGQGENGYTF

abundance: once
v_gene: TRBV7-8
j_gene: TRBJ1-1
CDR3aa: CASSFSAMNTEAFF

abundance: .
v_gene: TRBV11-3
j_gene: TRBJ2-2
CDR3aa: CASSLEWPGELFF

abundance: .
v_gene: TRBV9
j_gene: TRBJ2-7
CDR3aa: CASSVGGGISYEQYF

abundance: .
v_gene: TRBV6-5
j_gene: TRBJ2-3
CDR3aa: CASSYSRQTSTDTQYF

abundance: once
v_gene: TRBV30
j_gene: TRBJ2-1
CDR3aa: CAWSGDRGGEQFF

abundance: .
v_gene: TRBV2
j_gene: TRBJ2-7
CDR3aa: CASRDTGTGGFWLNEQYF

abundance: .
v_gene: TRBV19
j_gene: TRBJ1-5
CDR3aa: CASAPRGGNQPQHF

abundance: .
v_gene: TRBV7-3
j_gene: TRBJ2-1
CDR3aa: CASSSLGLAGGGEQFF

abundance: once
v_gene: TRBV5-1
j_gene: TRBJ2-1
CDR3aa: CASRTQDLAYNEQFF

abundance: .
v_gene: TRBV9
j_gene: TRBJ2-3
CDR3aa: CASSSPGGGDTQYF

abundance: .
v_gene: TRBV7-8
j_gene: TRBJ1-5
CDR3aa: CASSPDRGFNQPQHF

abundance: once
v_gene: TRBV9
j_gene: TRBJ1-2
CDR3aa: CASSATGKAGYTF

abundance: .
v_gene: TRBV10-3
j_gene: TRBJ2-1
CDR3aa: CAIRGRLGQGDEQFF

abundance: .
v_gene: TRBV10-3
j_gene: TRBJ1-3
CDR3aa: CAIQGSGNTIYF

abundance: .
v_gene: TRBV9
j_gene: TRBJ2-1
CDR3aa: CASSATSLGLAPSYNEQFF

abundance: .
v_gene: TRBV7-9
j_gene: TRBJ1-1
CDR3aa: CASSQVGGNTEAFF